The clone carrying this T cell receptor (beta chain) has a handful of counts. Its antigen is as yet unknown. Via MiXCR, TCRdb re-called the 5' RACE reads, giving one row per CDR3 protein. This table has approximately 200,000 distinct CDR3 sequences, 10% to 15% appearing once. Germline CDR1 and CDR2: MDHEN and SYDVKM. Trimming left V 5 bases short and J 1 base short, with 14 bases between. This CDR3 region has 15 residues. The data derive from a study of CD8 T cells in ankylosing spondylitis. Findings of the study overall: Ankylosing spondylitis blood seemed to carry a telltale TCR beta motif made of fewer than 10 highly homologous variants. In peripheral blood, disease-linked CD8+ clones occurred at relatively low frequencies. Enrichment of disease-linked clones was reportedly significant in matched ankylosing spondylitis synovial fluid.

The TCR was taken from a female donor with ankylosing spondylitis or in good health (not recorded which). Sequencing was done on a sample of blood, either unsorted or a sorted T cell fraction (not recorded which). This chain connects TRBV28 to TRBJ1-1; a possible D gene is TRBD1 (5 bases). CDR3 amino acids: CASSLGSTGNTEAFF. CDR3 DNA: TGTGCCAGCAGTCTTGGCTCTACAGGGAACACTGAAGCTTTCTTT.